A single sample is the source of the 8 T cell receptor beta chains below, sequenced in a study of regulatory T cells in long-lasting Graves disease. Building the TCR beta libraries relied on iRepertoire HTBI primers, and CDR3 regions underwent Arm-PCR. TCRdb re-derived calls from the multiplex PCR reads in MiXCR, one entry per CDR3 protein. The sample shows 400,000 to 500,000 distinct CDR3 sequences, 20% to 25% of them seen only once. Time point noted: persistent/refractory GD, antithyroid drugs over 5 years with positive TRAb. PBMC-derived RNA was used for the TCR library. The specimen comprised peripheral blood mononuclear cells (PBMCs), sampled when the disease was refractory, from a patient treated with antithyroid drugs. These receptors all stem from a female donor with Graves disease.

This clonotype was recorded at least ten times. The gene calls are TRBV28 and TRBJ2-2; 8 positions agree with TRBD2. Germline V CDR1 and CDR2: MDHEN, SYDVKM. The CDR3 sequence is 16 residues long. After removal of 5 bases from V and 1 base from J, the junction contained 6 bases not matched to a gene. CDR3 residues: CASSPPTSENTGELFF. For the CDR3, the DNA is TGTGCCAGCAGTCCCCCGACTAGCGAGAACACCGGGGAGCTGTTTTTT.

This clonotype appeared many times. This chain connects TRBV15 to TRBJ1-1, with TRBD1 as a possible D gene (5 bases). The ends were cut back, 3 bases at V and 5 bases at J, with 10 bases in the middle. Germline V gene lookup returns CDR1 LNHNV and CDR2 YYDKDF (reference sequence). This CDR3 has 13 amino acids. The CDR3 protein is CATSSRVWTEAFF. CDR3 bases: TGTGCCACCAGCAGCAGGGTATGGACTGAAGCTTTCTTT.

This clonotype appeared once. The rearrangement uses TRBV30 and TRBJ2-7; weak D call: TRBD1 (6 bases). The germline V gene has CDR1 GTSNPN and CDR2 SVGIG (reference sequence). V lost 1 base and J 3 bases, leaving 19 bases between the germline ends. This CDR3 has 16 residues. Written as DNA, the CDR3 is TGTGCCTGGAGTGAAAGTACAGGGAGTCATTACTACGAGCAGTACTTC. The encoded protein is CAWSESTGSHYYEQYF. Full variable domain (rest looked up from reference TRBV30 and TRBJ2-7): SQTIHQWPATLVQPVGSPLSLECTVEGTSNPNLYWYRQAAGRGLQLLFYSVGIGQISSEVPQNLSASRPQDRQFILSSKKLLLSDSGFYLCAWSESTGSHYYEQYFGPGTRLTVT.

V gene TRBV28 combines with J gene TRBJ2-5, with D maybe TRBD1 (6 bases). The CDR3 totals 14 residues. The germline V gene has CDR1 MDHEN and CDR2 SYDVKM. V lost 1 base and J lost 7, with 13 bases in between. CDR3 residues: CASSLYRQARTQYF. CDR3 DNA: TGTGCCAGCAGTTTATACCGACAGGCAAGGACCCAGTACTTC. Based on the CDR3 plus reference TRBV28 and TRBJ2-5, the full variable domain is DVKVTQSSRYLVKRTGEKVFLECVQDMDHENMFWYRQDPGLGLRLIYFSYDVKMKEKGDIPEGYSVSREKKERFSLILESASTNQTSMYLCASSLYRQARTQYFGPGTRLLVL.

This clonotype occurred a few times. The V gene is TRBV5-1, the J gene TRBJ2-5; 7 bases match TRBD2. The CDR3 is 16 residues long. V lost 3 bases, J lost 1 base, and 9 bases stayed unmatched. The germline V gene encodes CDR1 SGHRS and CDR2 YFSETQ. DNA for the CDR3: TGCGCCAGCAGCTGGGGAGGGTCGGGGCCCCAAGAGACCCAGTACTTC. Protein product: CASSWGGSGPQETQYF. Full variable domain (missing parts from reference TRBV5-1 and TRBJ2-5): KAGVTQTPRYLIKTRGQQVTLSCSPISGHRSVSWYQQTPGQGLQFLFEYFSETQRNKGNFPGRFSGRQFSNSRSEMNVSTLELGDSALYLCASSWGGSGPQETQYFGPGTRLLVL.

This clonotype turned up a few times. This chain uses TRBV20-1 with TRBJ1-1; 10 nucleotides match TRBD1. V shed 6 bases, J shed 2 bases, and the junction held 15 bases outside the gene matches. The germline V gene encodes CDR1 DFQATT and CDR2 SNEGSKA (reference sequence). This CDR3 region has 17 residues. The CDR3 is CSAGDRGLWGPNTEAFF. In DNA, the CDR3 is TGCAGTGCCGGTGACAGGGGGCTCTGGGGCCCAAACACTGAAGCTTTCTTT.

A remark on this clonotype: Since a much larger clone is just one base distant, this may be a read error. J is TRBJ1-1 and V is TRBV7-9; D not resolved. The V and J ends lost 0 bases and 4 bases respectively, with 6 bases between them. Per the germline V gene, CDR1 is SEHNR and CDR2 is FQNEAQ (reference sequence). CDR3 length: 13 residues. CDR3 nucleotides: TGTGCCAGCAGCTTAGCGGATAGCACTGAAGCTTTCTTT. Protein sequence: CASSLADSTEAFF.

There are a few counts of this clonotype. The rearrangement joins TRBV5-1 to TRBJ2-2, with D possibly matching TRBD2 (6 bases). The germline CDR1 and CDR2 sequences are SGHRS and YFSETQ. CDR3 length: 13 amino acids. V lost 4 bases and J lost 4, with 8 bases in between. CDR3 protein: CASSGGITGELFF. CDR3 coding DNA: TGCGCCAGCAGCGGCGGGATCACCGGGGAGCTGTTTTTT. Full variable domain (rest looked up from reference TRBV5-1 and TRBJ2-2): KAGVTQTPRYLIKTRGQQVTLSCSPISGHRSVSWYQQTPGQGLQFLFEYFSETQRNKGNFPGRFSGRQFSNSRSEMNVSTLELGDSALYLCASSGGITGELFFGEGSRLTVL.